Presented here are 27 T cell receptor beta chains from one specimen sequenced in a study of graft-versus-host responses after intestinal transplantation. Only in-frame clones appear in the TCRdb table, and some are missing; sequencing was by immunoSEQ multiplex PCR. Among about 90,000 clones listed, about 87% were seen once. Their target antigens are unknown. The input for sequencing was unstimulated CD4+ T cells sorted from spleen or lymph node cells, taken before transplant. The receptors derive from a human donor who was the organ donor for an intestinal transplant.

The chain uses TRBV15 and TRBJ2-5; D perhaps matches TRBD2 (5 bases). The end of the DNA is better explained by TRBJ2-7, so the J call may be wrong. The CDR3 runs to 13 residues. The germline V gene encodes CDR1 LNHNV and CDR2 YYDKDF (reference sequence). The CDR3 coding sequence is TGTGCCACCAGCCTTGAGGGTTCAAACGAGCAGTACTTC. Translated, it gives CATSLEGSNEQYF.

This chain uses TRBV7-2 with TRBJ2-2; 10 bases match TRBD2. This CDR3 region has 15 residues. Germline assignment: CDR1 SGHTA and CDR2 FQGNSA. V trimming: 3 bases; J trimming: 4 bases; junction bases outside the gene matches: 2. The CDR3 sequence: CASSFWTSGTGELFF. CDR3 bases: TGTGCCAGCAGCTTTTGGACTAGCGGCACCGGGGAGCTGTTTTTT. Filled out from reference TRBV7-2 and TRBJ2-2, the complete variable domain reads GAGVSQSPSNKVTEKGKDVELRCDPISGHTALYWYRQSLGQGLEFLIYFQGNSAPDKSGLPSDRFSAERTGGSVSTLTIQRTQQEDSAVYLCASSFWTSGTGELFFGEGSRLTVL.

The genes are TRBV5-1 and TRBJ2-3; possibly TRBD2 for D (5 bases). Germline V gene data show CDR1 as SGHRS and CDR2 as YFSETQ. The V end was cut by 0 bases, the J end by 1 base, with 6 bases between. This CDR3 spans 14 amino acids. In DNA form, the CDR3 reads TGCGCCAGCAGCTTGGGCGGGCGCACAGATACGCAGTATTTT. Its protein product is CASSLGGRTDTQYF.

V is TRBV28 and J is TRBJ1-5; perhaps TRBD1 as D (5 bases). V dropped 10 bases and J dropped 6 bases, with 13 bases sitting between them. Germline loops: CDR1 MDHEN, CDR2 SYDVKM. The CDR3 extends over 12 amino acids. In DNA, the CDR3 is TGTGCCACCGTGACCAGGGCTCAGCCCCAGCATTTT. Its protein is CATVTRAQPQHF.

The chain recombines TRBV7-9 with TRBJ1-2, with unresolved D. V gave up 5 bases and J gave up 5 bases, with 15 bases separating them. This CDR3 region has 14 residues. Germline V gives CDR1 SEHNR, CDR2 FQNEAQ (reference sequence). The CDR3 spells CASSLLGVPYGYTF. The CDR3 DNA reads as TGTGCCAGCAGCCTCCTGGGCGTCCCTTATGGCTACACCTTC.

This chain links TRBV30 with TRBJ2-7; D possibly corresponds to TRBD2 (6 bases). Germline V CDR1 and CDR2: GTSNPN, SVGIG (reference sequence). Trimming shortened V by 7 bases and J by 3 bases, and 19 bases separated the two germline ends. This CDR3 contains 14 residues. CDR3 sequence reads: CAFTKGGDRYEQYF. The CDR3 DNA is TGTGCCTTCACCAAAGGAGGGGATCGCTACGAGCAGTACTTC.

This clone was picked up a small number of times. The chain uses TRBV11-1 and TRBJ1-2, with no clear D. The germline CDR1 and CDR2 sequences are SGHAT and FQDESV (reference sequence). V lost 1 base and J 5 bases, leaving 11 bases between the germline ends. The CDR3 covers 14 residues. CDR3 bases: TGTGCCAGCAGCTTAGGAGGGTCGGGATATGGCTACACCTTC. Translation gives CASSLGGSGYGYTF.

This rearrangement joins TRBV6-1 to TRBJ1-2; no clear D gene. Germline CDR1 and CDR2: MNHNS and SASEGT. The ends were cut back, 1 base at V and 11 bases at J, with 20 bases in the middle. This CDR3 spans 15 amino acids. CDR3 DNA: TGTGCCAGCAGTGAAGGCAGGCCGATCATCGCCTCTTACACCTTC. This gives the protein CASSEGRPIIASYTF.

The chain links TRBV10-3 to TRBJ2-7; 8 nucleotides align to TRBD1. The CDR3 is 13 residues long. The germline V gene has CDR1 ENHRY and CDR2 SYGVKD. V shed 4 bases and J 2 bases; nucleotides not matched to a gene: 1. This chain's CDR3 is CAISGDRTYEQYF. The DNA of the CDR3 is TGTGCCATCAGTGGGGACAGGACCTACGAGCAGTACTTC.

The chain uses TRBV25-1 and TRBJ1-2; D possibly corresponds to TRBD1 (6 bases). Trimming removed 5 bases from V and 8 bases from J, with 15 bases in between. The CDR3 consists of 13 residues. Germline assignment: CDR1 MGHDK and CDR2 SYGVNS. The CDR3 sequence is CASSNRVLEGYTF. For the CDR3, the DNA is TGTGCCAGCAGTAACAGGGTACTGGAGGGCTACACCTTC.

The chain links TRBV4-2 to TRBJ2-2; D is uncertain. V gave up 3 bases and J gave up 4 bases, with 9 bases separating them. This CDR3 has 14 amino acids. Germline V gives CDR1 LGHNA, CDR2 YNFKEQ. CDR3 residues: CASSHLQSTGELFF. CDR3 nucleotides: TGTGCCAGCAGCCACTTACAGAGCACCGGGGAGCTGTTTTTT.

The genes are TRBV9 and TRBJ2-1, with no clear D. This CDR3 has 14 amino acids. Trimming pared 1 base from V and 6 bases from J, leaving 11 bases between. Germline CDR1 SGDLS, CDR2 YYNGEE. Here the CDR3 DNA reads TGTGCCAGCAGCGTAAGTGGGCAGACCAATGAGCAGTTCTTC. Translating it yields CASSVSGQTNEQFF. Full variable domain (remainder filled in from reference TRBV9 and TRBJ2-1): DSGVTQTPKHLITATGQRVTLRCSPRSGDLSVYWYQQSLDQGLQFLIQYYNGEERAKGNILERFSAQQFPDLHSELNLSSLELGDSALYFCASSVSGQTNEQFFGPGTRLTVL.

The chain combines TRBV21-1 with TRBJ2-3; whether TRBD1, the table's D call, matches the DNA was not checked. TRBV21-1 is listed as a pseudogene. The CDR3 length is 18 residues. CDR3 protein: CASSSRGRRSLPTDTQYF. The CDR3 bases are TGTGCCAGCAGCTCTAGGGGGAGACGTAGCCTACCCACAGATACGCAGTATTTT.

The CDR3 nucleotides read TGTGCCAGCAGCTTACAGGGACTAAGGGAGACCCAGTACTTC. Protein product: CASSLQGLRETQYF. The chain carries TRBV7-2 and TRBJ2-5, with TRBD2 identical over 7 bases. The CDR3 runs 14 residues. With 2 bases clipped from V and 5 bases from J, the junction kept 5 bases outside the gene matches. Germline CDR1 is SGHTA and CDR2 is FQGNSA.

V usage is TRBV4-1 and J usage is TRBJ1-3; tentative D call: TRBD1 (5 bases). V dropped 6 bases and J dropped 4 bases, with 16 bases sitting between them. The germline V gene has CDR1 MGHRA and CDR2 YSYEKL. The CDR3 loop spans 15 amino acids. For the CDR3, the DNA is TGCGCCAGCAGGGTCTCGGGACTTTTAGGAAACACCATATATTTT. Protein product: CASRVSGLLGNTIYF.

This clone was observed a single time. The rearrangement joins TRBV20-1 to TRBJ1-4; no firm D call. Per germline, CDR1 DFQATT and CDR2 SNEGSKA (reference sequence). The V end was cut by 6 bases, the J end by 8 bases, with 10 bases between. The CDR3 consists of 11 residues. CDR3 loop: CSARGFEKLFF. The CDR3 DNA sequence: TGCAGTGCCCGGGGTTTCGAAAAACTGTTTTTT.

The V gene is TRBV9, the J gene TRBJ2-7, with 7 bases that match TRBD1. Unmatched junction bases numbered 9, after V lost 3 bases and J lost 3 bases. From germline, CDR1 is SGDLS and CDR2 YYNGEE. There are 15 residues in the CDR3. The DNA of the CDR3 is TGTGCCAGCAGCGATCGACAGGGTGAGGGCTACGAGCAGTACTTC. Its protein is CASSDRQGEGYEQYF.

The chain couples TRBV27 to TRBJ2-3; 11 bases are shared with TRBD2. Unmatched junction bases numbered 6, after V lost 3 bases and J lost 4 bases. This CDR3 has 16 residues. Germline V gene lookup returns CDR1 MNHEY and CDR2 SMNVEV (reference sequence). Here the CDR3 DNA reads TGTGCCAGCAGTTTCACTAGCGGGAGTCCGCCAGATACGCAGTATTTT. Residues: CASSFTSGSPPDTQYF.

The V and J genes are TRBV5-1 and TRBJ2-3; 9 bases agree with TRBD1. Germline V gene sequence: CDR1 SGHRS, CDR2 YFSETQ. V was clipped by 4 bases and J by 1 base; unmatched bases: 7. The CDR3 has 16 residues. Here the CDR3 reads CASSPTGGVRTDTQYF. The DNA of the CDR3 is TGCGCCAGCAGCCCCACAGGGGGCGTTCGCACAGATACGCAGTATTTT.

CDR3 sequence: CASSQGPVPNTEAFF. The DNA for the CDR3 is TGCGCCAGCAGCCAAGGTCCGGTCCCGAACACTGAAGCTTTCTTT. The genes are TRBV4-1 and TRBJ1-1; D gene uncertain. Trimming removed 1 base at V and 1 base at J, with 10 bases between. CDR1 and CDR2 (germline): MGHRA, YSYEKL. The CDR3 loop spans 15 amino acids.

The rearrangement links TRBV7-2 to TRBJ2-3; 12 nucleotides agree with TRBD2. V was clipped by 1 base and J by 6 bases; unmatched bases: 2. This CDR3 region has 15 residues. Germline-derived CDR1 and CDR2 are SGHTA and FQGNSA. The CDR3: CASSLGGLAGDTQYF. As DNA, the CDR3 is TGTGCCAGCAGCTTAGGAGGACTAGCGGGGGATACGCAGTATTTT.

The CDR3 is CASSFGGIDRPYTGELFF. In nucleotides, the CDR3 is TGTGCCAGCAGTTTTGGAGGCATTGACAGGCCGTACACCGGGGAGCTGTTTTTT. This sequence joins TRBV27 and TRBJ2-2, with D perhaps TRBD1 (6 bases). The V gene's germline CDR1 is MNHEY and CDR2 SMNVEV (reference sequence). Trimming cost V 3 bases and J 3 bases, with 20 bases left between them. This CDR3 region has 18 residues.

The chain uses TRBV5-6 and TRBJ2-5, with 7 bases lining up with TRBD2. Losses at the gene ends were 1 base for V and 0 bases for J; bases not matched to a gene: 12. The V gene's germline CDR1 is SGHDT and CDR2 YYEEEE. This CDR3 spans 18 amino acids. CDR3 sequence: CASSLSWGGMVYQETQYF. In nucleotides, the CDR3 is TGTGCCAGCAGCTTGTCGTGGGGGGGGATGGTGTACCAAGAGACCCAGTACTTC.

Regarding this clone: The junction does not match germline at one end; this may be a read error. The genes are TRBV7-3 and TRBJ2-6, with a possible D match to TRBD2 (6 bases). CDR1 SGHTA and CDR2 FQGTGA come from the germline V gene. The CDR3 runs to 12 residues. Here the CDR3 DNA reads TGTGCCAGCAGCCCCGGGGGCAACGTCCTGACTTTC. Translation gives CASSPGGNVLTF.

This chain uses TRBV4-1 with TRBJ2-3; D is undetermined. The CDR3 runs to 13 residues. Germline values: CDR1 MGHRA, CDR2 YSYEKL. V lost 4 bases and J lost 4, with 9 bases in between. Here the CDR3 reads CASSPWSADTQYF. CDR3 DNA sequence: TGCGCCAGCAGCCCCTGGAGCGCAGATACGCAGTATTTT.

The V gene is TRBV9, the J gene TRBJ2-2; 11 bases are shared with TRBD2. Germline-derived CDR1 and CDR2 are SGDLS and YYNGEE. The CDR3 extends over 16 amino acids. V shed 4 bases and J 4 bases; nucleotides not matched to a gene: 6. The CDR3 reads CASSPPGTSGTGELFF. The CDR3 DNA follows: TGTGCCAGCAGCCCCCCCGGGACTAGCGGCACCGGGGAGCTGTTTTTT.

The J gene is TRBJ2-7, the V gene TRBV11-2, with TRBD2 identical over 8 bases. Trimming removed 1 base from V and 4 bases from J; junction bases left unmatched: 6. Germline values: CDR1 SGHAT, CDR2 FQNNGV. The CDR3 sequence is 15 residues long. CDR3 amino acids: CASSLGISGEYEQYF. The CDR3 DNA follows: TGTGCCAGCAGCTTAGGAATTAGCGGGGAATACGAGCAGTACTTC.